These 11 T cell receptor beta chains came from one sample sequenced in a study of T-cell reconstitution after alpha-beta-depleted transplantation in children. A library of TCRbeta sequences, prepared with unique molecular identifiers, was generated. TCRdb recomputed calls from the PCR reads with MiXCR, one row per CDR3 protein. The data show 280,000 or so distinct CDR3 sequences, with around a tenth seen just once and around 22% held by the top ten. The sample here was peripheral blood, taken 180 days after TCRalphabeta/CD19-depleted stem cell transplant. These TCRs come from a male patient aged 2-15 years who had a stem cell transplant for chronic granulomatous disease, so the T cells may come from the graft donor.

This clonotype was seen repeatedly, ten times or more. This chain joins TRBV7-3 and TRBJ2-1; 8 bases line up with TRBD1. The V segment lost 5 bases and the J segment 2 bases; nucleotides outside the gene matches: 5. Germline lookup yields CDR1 SGHTA and CDR2 FQGTGA. The CDR3 consists of 15 residues. The CDR3 region has the DNA TGTGCCAGCAGCGCCCGACAGGGGACCTACAATGAGCAGTTCTTC. Its protein product is CASSARQGTYNEQFF.

This chain connects TRBV15 to TRBJ2-1; 11 bases fit TRBD2. J was trimmed by 6 bases and V by 5 bases; bases with no gene match: 9. Germline lookup yields CDR1 LNHNV and CDR2 YYDKDF (reference sequence). The CDR3 length is 16 residues. CDR3 amino acids: CATSGSGRALGNEQFF. The CDR3 DNA follows: TGTGCCACCAGCGGTAGCGGGAGGGCCCTCGGCAATGAGCAGTTCTTC.

This chain connects TRBV4-2 to TRBJ1-6; D unresolved. Trimming left V 8 bases short and J 9 bases short, with 20 bases between. This CDR3 contains 15 residues. CDR1 LGHNA and CDR2 YNFKEQ come from the germline V gene. The CDR3 DNA is TGTGCCAGCGGCCCCGGGCTCCTGCGGGGTTCACCCCTCCACTTT. As protein: CASGPGLLRGSPLHF.

This clonotype appeared many times. V is TRBV12-3 or TRBV12-4 and J is TRBJ2-7; possibly TRBD1 for D (5 bases). The CDR3 is made up of 13 amino acids. V was shortened by 6 bases and J by 6 bases, with 15 bases between the two germline ends. The CDR3 is CASRQQEPGEQYF. The DNA of the CDR3 is TGTGCCAGCAGGCAACAGGAGCCTGGCGAGCAGTACTTC.

This clonotype was recorded many times. V gene TRBV11-2 combines with J gene TRBJ2-1, with 8 bases lining up with TRBD2. Germline V gene lookup returns CDR1 SGHAT and CDR2 FQNNGV. The CDR3 is 19 amino acids. The trim removed 1 base at V and 4 bases at J, leaving 15 bases unmatched. The chain's CDR3 is CASSLGWRLTSGGYNEQFF. Written as DNA, the CDR3 is TGTGCCAGCAGCTTAGGATGGCGGTTGACGAGCGGGGGATACAATGAGCAGTTCTTC. The entire variable domain, with the rest obtained from reference TRBV11-2 and TRBJ2-1, is as follows: EAGVAQSPRYKIIEKRQSVAFWCNPISGHATLYWYQQILGQGPKLLIQFQNNGVVDDSQLPKDRFSAERLKGVDSTLKIQPAKLEDSAVYLCASSLGWRLTSGGYNEQFFGPGTRLTVL.

This clonotype appeared many times. CDR3 region: CSVDFTSALGETQYF. The CDR3 DNA follows: TGCAGCGTCGACTTTACTAGCGCCCTGGGAGAGACCCAGTACTTC. V and J are TRBV29-1 and TRBJ2-5, with 7 bases fitting TRBD2. Germline V gene data show CDR1 as SQVTM and CDR2 as ANQGSEA. V was clipped by 6 bases and J by 4 bases; unmatched bases: 14. This CDR3 is 15 amino acids long.

This clonotype was counted ten times or more. This chain joins TRBV20-1 and TRBJ2-1, with D tentatively TRBD1 (5 bases). V was cut by 1 base and J by 0 bases, with 13 bases left in between. This CDR3 is built from 16 residues. Per the germline V gene, CDR1 is DFQATT and CDR2 is SNEGSKA (reference sequence). CDR3 nucleotide sequence: TGCAGTGCTAGAGTCCAGGGTAGGAGCTCCTACAATGAGCAGTTCTTC. Its translation is CSARVQGRSSYNEQFF.

This rearrangement joins TRBV5-4 to TRBJ2-2; the D gene is possibly TRBD2 (6 bases). There are 16 residues in the CDR3. The germline V gene has CDR1 SGHNT and CDR2 YYREEE (reference sequence). V was shortened by 4 bases and J by 1 base, with 14 bases between the two germline ends. The CDR3 protein is CASSDPRRENTGELFF. The CDR3 nucleotides are TGTGCCAGCAGCGACCCTAGGCGGGAGAACACCGGGGAGCTGTTTTTT.

V and J are TRBV5-5 and TRBJ2-3, with 12 bases aligning to TRBD2. V was clipped by 4 bases and J by 5 bases; unmatched bases: 11. The CDR3 length is 17 residues. Germline CDR1 and CDR2: SGHKS and YYEKEE (reference sequence). The CDR3 loop reads CASSMTSGSGRGDTQYF. The CDR3 nucleotides read TGTGCCAGCAGCATGACTAGCGGGAGTGGGAGGGGAGATACGCAGTATTTT.

This clonotype was detected many times. The J gene is TRBJ1-6, the V gene TRBV12-3 or TRBV12-4; a weak D match, TRBD1 (5 bases). The CDR3 loop spans 16 amino acids. V was clipped by 1 base and J by 5 bases, with 12 bases between them. The CDR3 sequence: CASSLGGKRNNSPLHF. In nucleotides, the CDR3 is TGTGCCAGCAGTTTAGGGGGGAAGAGGAATAATTCACCCCTCCACTTT.

This clonotype occurred many times. The genes are TRBV20-1 and TRBJ2-1, with 11 bases matching TRBD2. V gave up 2 bases and J gave up 6 bases; unmatched junction bases: 6. Germline V gives CDR1 DFQATT, CDR2 SNEGSKA (reference sequence). The length of the CDR3 is 15 residues. The CDR3 DNA is TGCAGTGCTAGATTTGGACTAGCGGGTTTCAATGAGCAGTTCTTC. Encoded protein: CSARFGLAGFNEQFF.